This TCR beta chain was identified during a study of control samples from healthy donors and cancer patients. This clone was counted a single time. Germline CDR1 SEHNR, CDR2 FQNEAQ (reference sequence). V was trimmed by 4 bases and J by 4 bases, leaving 16 bases between them. The CDR3 has 15 amino acids. Sequencing was performed with immunoSEQ multiplex PCR; in TCRdb, only in-frame clones are kept and a portion is missing. The sample contains some 170,000 clones, roughly 95% of which appear only once. Material for sequencing was blood. The gene calls are TRBV7-9 and TRBJ1-1, with D maybe TRBD1 (5 bases). This sequence was found in a woman younger than 45 in good health. The CDR3: CASSSPRGLGTEAFF. The CDR3 coding sequence is TGTGCCAGCAGCTCCCCGCGGGGCCTGGGCACTGAAGCTTTCTTT.